Sequencing of this T cell receptor (beta chain) was carried out in a study of T-cell memory formation after mild COVID-19. A single record per CDR3 protein comes from TCRdb applying MiXCR to the 5' RACE reads. The sample yields over 150,000 distinct CDR3 sequences, around a fifth seen once. A few counts support this clonotype. V lost 3 bases and J lost 3, with 11 bases in between. CDR3 length equals 15 residues. Per the germline V gene, CDR1 is MNHEY and CDR2 is SVGEGT. Sequenced sample: PBMCs or a T cell subset sorted from them (not recorded which). The V and J genes are TRBV6-2 or TRBV6-3 and TRBJ2-2; either TRBD1 or TRBD2 may fit D (5 bases each). This receptor was identified in an adult woman who had mild COVID-19 (a few samples of this study predate the infection). Cell type and time point are not known. The CDR3 region has the DNA TGTGCCAGCAGTTATGGTCGAGGGGACACCGGGGAGCTGTTTTTT. This gives the protein CASSYGRGDTGELFF.